This T cell receptor (beta chain) appears in the sequencing data of a study of blood T cells in healthy people across ages. The CDR3 loop spans 16 amino acids. Trimming took 4 bases from V and 3 from J, leaving 17 bases between them. The V gene's germline CDR1 is MGHDK and CDR2 SYGVNS. PCR was performed a second time for roughly 7 to 11 cycles using a sample-barcoded 5' primer and a J-beta primer mix. With 12 random nucleotides, a template-switch adaptor tagged each individual cDNA molecule. TCRdb fed the 5' RACE reads into MiXCR, producing one record per CDR3 protein. The sample includes 1.5 million to 2 million distinct CDR3 sequences, approximately 40% of them seen just once. Details on this clonotype: Its specificity is not known.

General study points: Roughly linear age-related decline in beta diversity appeared, significant by age 40. When one million T cells were used, diversity estimates were thought to be underestimates.

The V gene is TRBV25-1, the J gene TRBJ2-3, with D perhaps TRBD2 (7 bases). This TCR was sampled from a human donor in good health. The specimen sequenced was blood. CDR3 nucleotides: TGTGCCAGCAGTGGCTTCGGCGGGGGCAGGACAGATACGCAGTATTTT. Its translation is CASSGFGGGRTDTQYF.